A selection of T cell receptor beta chains follows, all from one sample in a study of vaccination and CD4 T cells after COVID-19. TCRdb re-called the PCR reads through MiXCR, storing one row per CDR3 protein. The repertoire has roughly 20,000 distinct CDR3 sequences, about 77% of them found once; the top ten carry around 15%. For these TCRs, the target antigens are not known. Sequencing was performed on CD4+ T cells from blood, cultured in vitro, taken after SARS-CoV-2 vaccination. The source is a human donor who received a COVID-19 vaccine. CDR3s include the opening cysteine and the closing phenylalanine or tryptophan. D genes are given only for firm matches. Rows give clone size only sometimes, using once, few, many, or a class for an expanded clone.

J gene: TRBJ2-5
D gene: TRBD2
V gene: TRBV2
clone size: -
CDR3 DNA: TGTGCCAGCAGGAGGCCGGGACTAGCGGGTAGTGGGGCCCAGTACTTC
CDR3 protein: CASRRPGLAGSGAQYF

J gene: TRBJ2-3
D gene: TRBD2
V gene: TRBV30
clone size: once
CDR3 DNA: TGTGCCTGGAGTGAACTAGCGGGGGGGACGACAGATACGCAGTATTTT
CDR3 protein: CAWSELAGGTTDTQYF

J gene: TRBJ2-2
D gene: -
V gene: TRBV15
clone size: -
CDR3 DNA: TGTGCCACCAGCAGAGGAGAACAGTTAAACACCGGGGAGCTGTTTTTT
CDR3 protein: CATSRGEQLNTGELFF

J gene: TRBJ2-5
D gene: TRBD2
V gene: TRBV24-1
clone size: -
CDR3 DNA: TGTGCCACCAGTGATCTCCGTGATGGAAGCGGGGGGGAGACCCAGTACTTC
CDR3 protein: CATSDLRDGSGGETQYF

J gene: TRBJ2-3
D gene: TRBD1
V gene: TRBV19
clone size: -
CDR3 DNA: TGTGCCAGTAGTATACGGACAGGATTGGGGACAGATACGCAGTATTTT
CDR3 protein: CASSIRTGLGTDTQYF

J gene: TRBJ2-2
D gene: -
V gene: TRBV5-4
clone size: -
CDR3 DNA: TGTGCCAGCAGGGCAGGGGCCAAGAACACCGGGGAGCTGTTTTTT
CDR3 protein: CASRAGAKNTGELFF

J gene: TRBJ2-5
D gene: -
V gene: TRBV7-9
clone size: -
CDR3 DNA: TGTGCCAGCAGCTTATTACAGACGGAGACCCAGTACTTC
CDR3 protein: CASSLLQTETQYF

J gene: TRBJ1-1
D gene: -
V gene: TRBV12-3/TRBV12-4
clone size: -
CDR3 DNA: TGTGCCAGCAGAACCACAGGTTCGAACACTGAAGCTTTCTTT
CDR3 protein: CASRTTGSNTEAFF

J gene: TRBJ1-6
D gene: TRBD1
V gene: TRBV20-1
clone size: -
CDR3 DNA: TGCAGTGCTAGGTGGGGACAGGGCGAGGGATCACCCCTCCACTTT
CDR3 protein: CSARWGQGEGSPLHF

J gene: TRBJ1-4
D gene: TRBD1
V gene: TRBV20-1
clone size: -
CDR3 DNA: TGCAGTGCTGTCAAGACAGGGCAGAATGAAAAACTGTTTTTT
CDR3 protein: CSAVKTGQNEKLFF

J gene: TRBJ1-2
D gene: TRBD1
V gene: TRBV20-1
clone size: -
CDR3 DNA: TGCAGTGCTAGCGTATTTAGGGACAGTAACTATGGCTACACCTTC
CDR3 protein: CSASVFRDSNYGYTF

J gene: TRBJ1-5
D gene: -
V gene: TRBV12-3/TRBV12-4
clone size: -
CDR3 DNA: TGTGCCAGCAGTTTATTGTGGCCCTCGCATCAGCCCCAGCATTTT
CDR3 protein: CASSLLWPSHQPQHF

J gene: TRBJ2-1
D gene: -
V gene: TRBV30
clone size: -
CDR3 DNA: TGTGCCTGGAGTGTATCATCTGTTGGGGGGAATGAGCAGTTCTTC
CDR3 protein: CAWSVSSVGGNEQFF

J gene: TRBJ1-3
D gene: -
V gene: TRBV6-1
clone size: -
CDR3 DNA: TGTGCCAGCAGAGCTTCAGGAAACACCATATATTTT
CDR3 protein: CASRASGNTIYF

J gene: TRBJ2-1
D gene: -
V gene: TRBV10-3
clone size: -
CDR3 DNA: TGTGCCATCAGTGAGTCTTTCGGGGACAATGAGCAGTTCTTC
CDR3 protein: CAISESFGDNEQFF

J gene: TRBJ1-1
D gene: -
V gene: TRBV20-1
clone size: -
CDR3 DNA: TGCAGTGCTAGAGTATTACGGCCAAACACTGAAGCTTTCTTT
CDR3 protein: CSARVLRPNTEAFF

J gene: TRBJ1-2
D gene: TRBD1
V gene: TRBV6-1
clone size: -
CDR3 DNA: TGTGCCAGCAGTGAAACGGACAGGGGATATGGCTACACCTTC
CDR3 protein: CASSETDRGYGYTF

J gene: TRBJ2-1
D gene: TRBD2
V gene: TRBV20-1
clone size: -
CDR3 DNA: TGCAGTGCCCAACTCGGACTAGCGGGGGGGCCTATTGAGCAGTTCTTC
CDR3 protein: CSAQLGLAGGPIEQFF

J gene: TRBJ1-2
D gene: -
V gene: TRBV14
clone size: -
CDR3 DNA: TGTGCCAGCAGCCGGGGTGCGGGGGCCTATGGCTACACCTTC
CDR3 protein: CASSRGAGAYGYTF

J gene: TRBJ1-2
D gene: TRBD1
V gene: TRBV6-1
clone size: few
CDR3 DNA: TGTGCCAGCAGACAGGGGAACTATGGCTACACCTTC
CDR3 protein: CASRQGNYGYTF

J gene: TRBJ1-2
D gene: -
V gene: TRBV6-5
clone size: -
CDR3 DNA: TGTGCCAGCAGTTACTCGACCGGAGGGACGAAAGGCTACACCTTC
CDR3 protein: CASSYSTGGTKGYTF

J gene: TRBJ2-2
D gene: -
V gene: TRBV7-9
clone size: -
CDR3 DNA: TGTGCCAGCACACCTTCTCCGGCCCCCGGGGAGCTGTTTTTT
CDR3 protein: CASTPSPAPGELFF

J gene: TRBJ1-1
D gene: -
V gene: TRBV19
clone size: -
CDR3 DNA: TGTGCCAGTAGTATCTTTCAGGGAAGCACTGAAGCTTTCTTT
CDR3 protein: CASSIFQGSTEAFF

J gene: TRBJ1-2
D gene: -
V gene: TRBV6-5
clone size: -
CDR3 DNA: TGTGCCAGCAGTTACTCGAAGGGGGGGCAAAACTATGGCTACACCTTC
CDR3 protein: CASSYSKGGQNYGYTF

J gene: TRBJ2-7
D gene: -
V gene: TRBV6-1
clone size: -
CDR3 DNA: TGTGCCAGCAGTGAATACGAGCAGTACTTC
CDR3 protein: CASSEYEQYF

J gene: TRBJ2-2
D gene: -
V gene: TRBV20-1
clone size: -
CDR3 DNA: TGCAGTGCTAGAGTCCCGGACAAGGACACCGGGGAGCTGTTTTTT
CDR3 protein: CSARVPDKDTGELFF

J gene: TRBJ1-2
D gene: TRBD1
V gene: TRBV19
clone size: -
CDR3 DNA: TGTGCCAGTAGTAACCCAGGGGGCTCTGTCTATGGCTACACCTTC
CDR3 protein: CASSNPGGSVYGYTF

J gene: TRBJ1-5
D gene: -
V gene: TRBV30
clone size: -
CDR3 DNA: TGTGCCTGGAGGGGAAGCGGACAGTCTAGCAATCAGCCCCAGCATTTT
CDR3 protein: CAWRGSGQSSNQPQHF

J gene: TRBJ1-2
D gene: -
V gene: TRBV7-8
clone size: -
CDR3 DNA: TGTGCCAGCAGCTTAGTCTCCTTTGGCTACACCTTC
CDR3 protein: CASSLVSFGYTF

J gene: TRBJ2-7
D gene: -
V gene: TRBV2
clone size: -
CDR3 DNA: TGTGCCAGCAGGGGGGCTAGCTACGAGCAGTACTTC
CDR3 protein: CASRGASYEQYF

J gene: TRBJ1-2
D gene: -
V gene: TRBV6-2/TRBV6-3
clone size: -
CDR3 DNA: TGTGCCAGCAGCTACGCCGTTGTGAGGGGGAATGCTGGTGGCTACACCTTC
CDR3 protein: CASSYAVVRGNAGGYTF

J gene: TRBJ2-1
D gene: TRBD1
V gene: TRBV11-3
clone size: -
CDR3 DNA: TGCAGCGTTGAGAGGACAGGGGGGTATGAGCAGTTCTTC
CDR3 protein: CSVERTGGYEQFF

J gene: TRBJ1-1
D gene: -
V gene: TRBV6-1
clone size: -
CDR3 DNA: TGTGCCAGCAGTCGGACGCATTTAGGGGGCACTGAAGCTTTCTTT
CDR3 protein: CASSRTHLGGTEAFF

J gene: TRBJ2-3
D gene: -
V gene: TRBV6-2/TRBV6-3
clone size: -
CDR3 DNA: TGTGCCAGCAGTGGCTTCACAGATACGCAGTATTTT
CDR3 protein: CASSGFTDTQYF

J gene: TRBJ1-5
D gene: -
V gene: TRBV7-2
clone size: -
CDR3 DNA: TGTGCCAGCAGCTTACAGGGCGATCAGCCCCAGCATTTT
CDR3 protein: CASSLQGDQPQHF

J gene: TRBJ2-3
D gene: -
V gene: TRBV6-1
clone size: few
CDR3 DNA: TGTGCCAGCAGTCGAAGACCGGAGAACTCTCGCACAGATACGCAGTATTTT
CDR3 protein: CASSRRPENSRTDTQYF

J gene: TRBJ2-7
D gene: TRBD1
V gene: TRBV19
clone size: -
CDR3 DNA: TGTGCCAGTAGTATGGGATTACGGGACAGCTCCTACGAGCAGTACTTC
CDR3 protein: CASSMGLRDSSYEQYF

J gene: TRBJ2-7
D gene: -
V gene: TRBV27
clone size: -
CDR3 DNA: TGTGCCAGCAGCAGAACCAACTCCTACGAGCAGTACTTC
CDR3 protein: CASSRTNSYEQYF

J gene: TRBJ2-7
D gene: -
V gene: TRBV3-1
clone size: -
CDR3 DNA: TGTGCCAGCAGCCACGGGGGTAACGAGCAGTACTTC
CDR3 protein: CASSHGGNEQYF

J gene: TRBJ2-5
D gene: -
V gene: TRBV7-2
clone size: -
CDR3 DNA: TGTGCCAGCAGCTTAAACCAGGGTAGAGAGACCCAGTACTTC
CDR3 protein: CASSLNQGRETQYF

J gene: TRBJ2-2
D gene: -
V gene: TRBV11-3
clone size: -
CDR3 DNA: TGTGCCAGCAGTCGGCGGCGCGGGGAGCTGTTTTTT
CDR3 protein: CASSRRRGELFF

J gene: TRBJ1-1
D gene: -
V gene: TRBV19
clone size: -
CDR3 DNA: TGTGCCAGTAGTATTGGTGTCACAGCCCGGAACACTGAAGCTTTCTTT
CDR3 protein: CASSIGVTARNTEAFF

J gene: TRBJ1-2
D gene: TRBD1
V gene: TRBV27
clone size: few
CDR3 DNA: TGTGCCAGCAGTTTTACAGGGGCCTATGGCTACACCTTC
CDR3 protein: CASSFTGAYGYTF

J gene: TRBJ1-5
D gene: -
V gene: TRBV24-1
clone size: -
CDR3 DNA: TGTGCCACCAGTGATGCTAAGGACAGTTATAGCAATCAGCCCCAGCATTTT
CDR3 protein: CATSDAKDSYSNQPQHF

J gene: TRBJ2-3
D gene: TRBD2
V gene: TRBV7-9
clone size: -
CDR3 DNA: TGTGCCAGCAGCTCTCCGACTAGCTCCTTCACAGATACGCAGTATTTT
CDR3 protein: CASSSPTSSFTDTQYF

J gene: TRBJ1-1
D gene: -
V gene: TRBV6-1
clone size: -
CDR3 DNA: TGTGCCAGCAGTCCAGGATGGGGCACTGAAGCTTTCTTT
CDR3 protein: CASSPGWGTEAFF

J gene: TRBJ1-6
D gene: TRBD1
V gene: TRBV20-1
clone size: few
CDR3 DNA: TGCAGTGCCGACAGGGTCGAGCATTCACCCCTCCACTTT
CDR3 protein: CSADRVEHSPLHF

J gene: TRBJ1-3
D gene: -
V gene: TRBV2
clone size: -
CDR3 DNA: TGTGCCAGCAGTGTTGACTCTGGAAACACCATATATTTT
CDR3 protein: CASSVDSGNTIYF

J gene: TRBJ1-5
D gene: TRBD1
V gene: TRBV20-1
clone size: -
CDR3 DNA: TGCAGTGCCCCATCGACAGGGACCAATCAGCCCCAGCATTTT
CDR3 protein: CSAPSTGTNQPQHF

J gene: TRBJ1-6
D gene: -
V gene: TRBV30
clone size: -
CDR3 DNA: TGTGCCTGGAGGGCGACTAATGTAGGGGACAAACGCTTT
CDR3 protein: CAWRATNVGDKRF

J gene: TRBJ2-7
D gene: TRBD1
V gene: TRBV20-1
clone size: -
CDR3 DNA: TGCAGTGCTAGAGATGGGGACAGGGGGCTAAGGGGCGAGCAGTACTTC
CDR3 protein: CSARDGDRGLRGEQYF